This record concerns one T cell receptor beta chain sequence. This clonotype was observed a few times. Its recognized antigen is unknown. Nothing much larger sits one base from this clone, and base qualities are not available. The data derive from a study of CD8 T cells in ankylosing spondylitis (dated by TCRdb to about 2017). Regarding the study in general: The study profiled T cell receptor beta repertoires in healthy donors and ankylosing spondylitis patients to find disease-linked TCR variants. The whole study cohort included over a hundred healthy donors and 20 to 30 ankylosing spondylitis patients. Peripheral blood samples were taken, and synovial fluid was additionally collected from ankylosing spondylitis patients. Broader findings and caveats from the paper: Significant enrichment of the disease-linked clones was reported in matched synovial fluid samples from ankylosing spondylitis patients. Blood from ankylosing spondylitis patients appeared to be characterized by a TCR beta motif composed of 7 to 9 highly homologous amino acid variants. The disease-linked clones showed a CD8+ phenotype and occurred at relatively low frequencies in peripheral blood. Some motif variants were previously reported in synovial fluid and blood of reactive arthritis patients, suggesting common disease-initiation mechanisms.

The instrument was an Illumina HiSeq 2500. Quantitative 5'-RACE with molecular barcodes was used to prepare TCR beta libraries. Regarding the original processing steps: A new computational method based on a probabilistic model of VDJ rearrangement was used to identify disease-linked TCR variants. The public sequencing data were trimmed at Q25 with fastp and processed into clonotypes with MiXCR by TCRdb, which kept only in-frame beta chains. A single entry per CDR3 protein holds the most common genes and DNA from its merged rows. These V and J calls rely on TCRdb rather than the paper's analysis. Across this sample there are 190,000 or so distinct CDR3 sequences, with roughly 13% seen only once. Of the sample, 15% to 20% is held by the ten largest clones. The junction shows trimming of 1 base on V and 0 bases on J, plus 15 bases between the germline ends. Measured from the cysteine to the phenylalanine, the CDR3 is 18 residues long. The retained sequence is limited to the CDR3, 54 bases, with the frame set at the first base. CDR1 and CDR2 are read off the germline V gene as MNHNS and SASEGT.

The sequence links TRBV6-1 to TRBJ2-2; the D gene could be either TRBD1 or TRBD2, each agreeing at 6 bases. Sequenced sample: blood, either unsorted or a sorted T cell fraction (not recorded which). The TCR was taken from a male donor with ankylosing spondylitis or in good health (not recorded which). Here the CDR3 is given as CASSEEGRGGSNTGELFF. The DNA sequence follows: TGTGCCAGCAGTGAAGAGGGGCGAGGGGGGTCGAACACCGGGGAGCTGTTTTTT.